The 30 T cell receptor beta chains reported below all come from one sample, sequenced in a study of T cell responses to AZD1222 COVID-19 vaccine. Profiled with immunoSEQ multiplex PCR; TCRdb holds only in-frame clones, not every one. The table includes around 140,000 clones, roughly 90% detected once. Specimen: peripheral blood, collected on day 0 of AZD1222 vaccination. These receptors all come from an adult in good health.

This rearrangement joins TRBV15 to TRBJ2-7; D is tentatively TRBD1 or TRBD2 (5 bases each). Between the trimmed V and J ends, which lost 0 bases and 7 bases, there was a span of 13 bases. The CDR3 spans 14 residues. The germline CDR1 and CDR2 sequences are LNHNV and YYDKDF (reference sequence). This chain's CDR3 is CATSRDRVSGEQYF. Here the CDR3 DNA reads TGTGCCACCAGCAGAGACAGGGTATCGGGGGAGCAGTACTTC.

Points on this clone: The identical CDR3 is also encoded by other nucleotide sequences in the sample. The chain joins TRBV7-2 to TRBJ2-3; D not certain. CDR3 length: 14 residues. Trimming took 0 bases from V and 1 from J, leaving 5 bases between them. Per the germline V gene, CDR1 is SGHTA and CDR2 is FQGNSA. The CDR3, as DNA: TGTGCCAGCAGCTTAGCCCGAGGCACAGATACGCAGTATTTT. Protein product: CASSLARGTDTQYF.

This clone was seen only once. The chain joins TRBV6-5 to TRBJ1-1; tentative D call: TRBD1 (5 bases). The CDR3 totals 15 residues. Looked up from germline, CDR1 is MNHEY and CDR2 is SVGAGI. V lost 1 base, J lost 5 bases, and 14 bases lay in between. The CDR3 DNA follows: TGTGCCAGCAGTTACTTGGCCGGGGGGGTAACTGAAGCTTTCTTT. It is translated as CASSYLAGGVTEAFF.

The chain links TRBV5-1 to TRBJ2-7, with TRBD1 identical over 11 bases. Germline V gene data show CDR1 as SGHRS and CDR2 as YFSETQ. V was clipped by 2 bases and J by 2 bases; unmatched bases: 12. The CDR3 sequence is 18 residues long. The CDR3 DNA reads TGCGCCAGCAGCTTACCTTCGGGACAGGGGGAATCCGCCTACGAGCAGTACTTC. The encoded protein is CASSLPSGQGESAYEQYF. The full variable domain, in which reference TRBV5-1 and TRBJ2-7 provide the parts outside the CDR3, is KAGVTQTPRYLIKTRGQQVTLSCSPISGHRSVSWYQQTPGQGLQFLFEYFSETQRNKGNFPGRFSGRQFSNSRSEMNVSTLELGDSALYLCASSLPSGQGESAYEQYFGPGTRLTVT.

The rearrangement links TRBV5-1 to TRBJ2-7, with 8 bases fitting TRBD1. The V gene's germline CDR1 is SGHRS and CDR2 YFSETQ. The CDR3 is 17 residues long. Trimming took 1 base from V and 3 from J; bases not matched to a gene: 12. The CDR3 region is CASSLNVRDRGFYEQYF. The DNA for the CDR3 is TGCGCCAGCAGCTTGAACGTGCGAGACAGGGGTTTCTACGAGCAGTACTTC.

This chain uses TRBV28 with TRBJ1-1; maybe TRBD1 (5 bases). V lost 7 bases, J lost 4 bases, and 10 bases lay in between. The CDR3 consists of 12 residues. The germline V gene encodes CDR1 MDHEN and CDR2 SYDVKM. The CDR3 loop reads CASKVGTTEAFF. CDR3 sequence (DNA): TGTGCCAGCAAGGTAGGGACCACTGAAGCTTTCTTT.

The genes are TRBV24-1 and TRBJ1-2; 7 bases align to TRBD1. Germline trimming cut 4 bases from V and 5 bases from J; bases unmatched to any gene: 6. CDR3 length: 14 residues. Germline CDR1 KGHDR, CDR2 SFDVKD. CDR3: CATSEPGQVYGYTF. The CDR3 bases are TGTGCCACCAGTGAACCCGGACAGGTTTATGGCTACACCTTC.

This sequence joins TRBV30 and TRBJ2-7; tentative D call: TRBD1 (6 bases). Trimming removed 0 bases from V and 0 bases from J, with 12 bases in between. The CDR3 covers 15 residues. Germline-derived CDR1 and CDR2 are GTSNPN and SVGIG (reference sequence). CDR3 bases: TGTGCCTGGAGTGTACAAGGGGGTCCCTCCTACGAGCAGTACTTC. Protein product: CAWSVQGGPSYEQYF.

This clone has more than one count but fewer than ten. The chain recombines TRBV7-2 with TRBJ2-3, with 9 bases matching TRBD1. V lost 5 bases and J lost 6; bases outside the gene matches: 6. The CDR3 is 14 amino acids. CDR1 is SGHTA, CDR2 FQGNSA, per germline. The CDR3 sequence is CASSLGQGPDTQYF. CDR3 nucleotides: TGTGCCAGCAGCCTCGGACAGGGGCCGGATACGCAGTATTTT. The variable domain in full, completed from reference TRBV7-2 and TRBJ2-3, reads GAGVSQSPSNKVTEKGKDVELRCDPISGHTALYWYRQSLGQGLEFLIYFQGNSAPDKSGLPSDRFSAERTGGSVSTLTIQRTQQEDSAVYLCASSLGQGPDTQYFGPGTRLTVL.

The rearrangement links TRBV2 to TRBJ2-3; D is uncertain. The CDR3 extends over 12 amino acids. V was clipped by 10 bases and J by 4 bases, with 12 bases between them. Germline V gene lookup returns CDR1 SNHLY and CDR2 FYNNEI. The CDR3 sequence is CATLEGADTQYF. The CDR3 nucleotides read TGTGCCACCCTCGAAGGAGCAGATACGCAGTATTTT.

This chain connects TRBV19 to TRBJ1-1; a weak D match, TRBD1 (5 bases). Germline-derived CDR1 and CDR2 are LNHDA and SQIVND (reference sequence). The V and J ends lost 4 bases and 10 bases respectively, with 22 bases between them. The length of the CDR3 is 15 residues. The CDR3 protein is CASSTPQVYISGAFF. The CDR3 bases are TGTGCCAGTAGTACGCCACAGGTTTATATTAGTGGAGCTTTCTTT. The full variable domain, with the rest looked up from reference TRBV19 and TRBJ1-1, is DGGITQSPKYLFRKEGQNVTLSCEQNLNHDAMYWYRQDPGQGLRLIYYSQIVNDFQKGDIAEGYSVSREKKESFPLTVTSAQKNPTAFYLCASSTPQVYISGAFFGQGTRLTVV.

This clone was observed once. The chain couples TRBV19 to TRBJ2-3; possibly TRBD1 for D (5 bases). This CDR3 is built from 17 residues. Trimming shortened V by 0 bases and J by 4 bases, and 17 bases separated the two germline ends. CDR1 is LNHDA, CDR2 SQIVND, per germline (reference sequence). As DNA, the CDR3 is TGTGCCAGTAGTATAGATCTCAGAAGGTTAGGGGCAGATACGCAGTATTTT. The encoded protein is CASSIDLRRLGADTQYF.

The V and J genes are TRBV5-6 and TRBJ2-1, with D hard to call. The CDR3 contains 13 residues. Deletions cut 0 bases from V and 7 bases from J, with 8 bases between. CDR1 is SGHDT, CDR2 YYEEEE, per germline. The CDR3 is CASSLGRRNEQFF. The CDR3 DNA reads TGTGCCAGCAGCTTGGGACGGAGAAATGAGCAGTTCTTC.

The CDR3 is CASSEGGGTDGYTF. The CDR3 coding sequence is TGTGCCAGCAGCGAGGGGGGAGGGACCGACGGCTACACCTTC. V and J are TRBV9 and TRBJ1-2; D may be TRBD1 (6 bases). Germline CDR1 SGDLS, CDR2 YYNGEE. The CDR3 has 14 amino acids. Trimming took 3 bases from V and 8 from J, leaving 17 bases between them.

The chain carries TRBV7-3 and TRBJ1-6, with 9 bases aligning to TRBD1. The CDR3 runs 14 residues. V lost 2 bases and J lost 7; bases outside the gene matches: 0. Germline CDR1 and CDR2: SGHTA and FQGTGA. DNA of the CDR3: TGTGCCAGCAGCTTAGACAGGGGGAATTCACCCCTCCACTTT. This gives the protein CASSLDRGNSPLHF.

This sequence joins TRBV7-3 and TRBJ2-7, with TRBD2 as a possible D gene (6 bases). The CDR3 has 16 amino acids. Germline values: CDR1 SGHTA, CDR2 FQGTGA. V was cut by 1 base and J by 1 base, with 14 bases left in between. The CDR3 is CASSLNGAGASYEQYF. CDR3 nucleotide sequence: TGTGCCAGCAGCTTAAATGGAGCGGGCGCTTCCTACGAGCAGTACTTC.

J is TRBJ2-5 and V is TRBV6-5; 12 nucleotides match TRBD2. Germline V gene data show CDR1 as MNHEY and CDR2 as SVGAGI. V shed 6 bases, J shed 4 bases, and the junction held 3 bases outside the gene matches. CDR3 length: 14 amino acids. The CDR3, as DNA: TGTGCCAGCAGATGGACTAGCGGGACAGAGACCCAGTACTTC. It specifies CASRWTSGTETQYF.

The gene calls are TRBV7-3 and TRBJ1-1; weak D call: TRBD1 (5 bases). V was cut by 7 bases and J by 3 bases, with 15 bases left in between. The length of the CDR3 is 14 residues. CDR1 is SGHTA, CDR2 FQGTGA, per germline. CDR3 in amino acids: CASNRGRAYTEAFF. CDR3 sequence (DNA): TGTGCCAGCAATCGGGGCAGGGCGTACACTGAAGCTTTCTTT.

The V call is TRBV7-9, the J call TRBJ1-2; tentative D call: TRBD1 (6 bases). Germline CDR1 is SEHNR and CDR2 is FQNEAQ (reference sequence). With 5 bases removed from V and 8 bases from J, the gap between germline ends came to 15 bases. The CDR3 sequence is 13 residues long. Here the CDR3 reads CASSEGTSDGYTF. CDR3 sequence (DNA): TGTGCCAGCAGCGAAGGGACATCGGACGGCTACACCTTC.

The chain has TRBV12-5 and TRBJ2-7, with D uncertain. V gave up 3 bases and J gave up 1 base, with 19 bases separating them. The CDR3 loop spans 17 amino acids. Per germline, CDR1 LGHNT and CDR2 FRNRAP. CDR3 DNA sequence: TGTGCTAGTGGTTTTCCACAGATAGCCGAGGTATCCTACGAGCAGTACTTC. It encodes CASGFPQIAEVSYEQYF.

To note about this clone: The sample has other DNA sequences that encode this CDR3 too. The rearrangement links TRBV27 to TRBJ1-1; no firm D call. Between the trimmed V and J ends, which lost 2 bases and 5 bases, there was a span of 3 bases. The germline V gene encodes CDR1 MNHEY and CDR2 SMNVEV (reference sequence). The CDR3 is 11 residues long. The CDR3 bases are TGTGCCAGCAGTTTAGGTACTGAAGCTTTCTTT. It yields the protein CASSLGTEAFF.

V is TRBV11-3 and J is TRBJ1-2, with 7 bases lining up with TRBD1. After removal of 5 bases from V and 8 bases from J, the junction contained 5 bases not matched to a gene. CDR1 SGHNT and CDR2 YENEEA come from the germline V gene. This CDR3 is 12 amino acids long. The CDR3 reads CASSENRGGYTF. The DNA for the CDR3 is TGTGCCAGCAGCGAAAACAGGGGCGGCTACACCTTC.

The J gene is TRBJ1-2, the V gene TRBV30; possibly TRBD1 for D (5 bases). V gave up 0 bases and J gave up 8 bases, with 13 bases separating them. This CDR3 is 13 amino acids long. From germline, CDR1 is GTSNPN and CDR2 SVGIG (reference sequence). CDR3 in DNA: TGTGCCTGGAGTGTAGGAGGGACGCGGGGCTACACCTTC. Its protein is CAWSVGGTRGYTF.

The chain links TRBV29-1 to TRBJ1-2; D remains ambiguous. Germline loops: CDR1 SQVTM, CDR2 ANQGSEA. Trimming stripped 2 bases from V and 4 bases from J, with 8 bases between. This CDR3 is 12 amino acids long. The CDR3 DNA sequence: TGCAGCGTTGAATCCGGCAGCTATGGCTACACCTTC. Translating it yields CSVESGSYGYTF.

This clone was counted once. The chain joins TRBV5-8 to TRBJ2-1, with D hard to call. CDR1 and CDR2 from the germline V gene are SGHTS and YDEGEE. The CDR3 covers 12 residues. V lost 0 bases to trimming and J lost 10 bases, with 8 bases between them. This CDR3 is CASSLGPGEQFF. DNA of the CDR3: TGTGCCAGCAGCTTGGGTCCCGGGGAGCAGTTCTTC.

CDR3 DNA: TGTGCCAGCAGCTCCTACAGGGCCACCTACGAGCAGTACTTC. It yields the protein CASSSYRATYEQYF. The V gene is TRBV11-1, the J gene TRBJ2-7, with a possible D match to TRBD1 (6 bases). Germline CDR1 reads SGHAT; CDR2 reads FQDESV (reference sequence). The CDR3 runs to 14 residues. V lost 4 bases and J 2 bases, leaving 12 bases between the germline ends.

The gene calls are TRBV19 and TRBJ1-2; D is possibly TRBD1 (5 bases). The CDR3 consists of 14 residues. Germline V gene sequence: CDR1 LNHDA, CDR2 SQIVND (reference sequence). V was cut by 9 bases and J by 4 bases, with 18 bases left in between. CDR3 loop: CASLQNPGPYGYTF. CDR3 in DNA: TGTGCCAGCCTACAAAATCCGGGACCCTATGGCTACACCTTC.

The chain is built from TRBV15 and TRBJ2-7; D uncertain. The CDR3 sequence is 13 residues long. V lost 3 bases and J 2 bases, leaving 8 bases between the germline ends. The germline V gene has CDR1 LNHNV and CDR2 YYDKDF (reference sequence). The CDR3 bases are TGTGCCACCAGCAGGGACGAGACCTACGAGCAGTACTTC. Encoded protein: CATSRDETYEQYF.

This clone was seen just once. J is TRBJ2-3 and V is TRBV28, with 9 bases aligning to TRBD2. From germline, CDR1 is MDHEN and CDR2 SYDVKM. V shed 1 base, J shed 4 bases, and the junction held 3 bases outside the gene matches. CDR3 length equals 15 residues. This CDR3 reads CASSLSPSGADTQYF. In nucleotides, the CDR3 is TGTGCCAGCAGTTTATCGCCTAGCGGGGCAGATACGCAGTATTTT.

The CDR3 loop reads CASKDTNYEQYF. In nucleotides, the CDR3 is TGTGCCAGCAAGGATACAAACTACGAGCAGTACTTC. The chain couples TRBV7-2 to TRBJ2-7; the D is unclear. The V end was cut by 7 bases, the J end by 3 bases, with 10 bases between. The CDR3 spans 12 residues. Looked up from germline, CDR1 is SGHTA and CDR2 is FQGNSA.